This TCR beta chain is drawn from a study of shared clonotypes between healthy human individuals. Background on the study: Three CD4 naive, three CD4 memory, two CD8 naive and one CD8 memory plate were used per donor.

The authors ran the assay at deep level. TCRdb's copy holds only in-frame clones and misses some; the assay was immunoSEQ multiplex PCR. The sample lists about 1.5 million clones, roughly 98% occurring once. Remarks on this clone: Antigen unknown.

Study-level points and caveats: A generally larger estimated richness was seen in naive subsets than in memory subsets.

The receptor was isolated from a man aged 25 to 45 in good health. Specimen: naive CD4+ T cells sorted from blood. This sample's subset: CD45RA+ positively selected.

For the CDR3, the DNA is TGTGCCAGCAGCTCTAAACGGACTAGCGGGACGGGTGAGCAGTTCTTC. Amino acids: CASSSKRTSGTGEQFF. V usage is TRBV7-3 and J usage is TRBJ2-1; TRBD2 matches 12 bases. With V trimmed by 4 bases and J by 9 bases, 10 bases remained unmatched. The CDR3 has 16 residues. CDR1 SGHTA and CDR2 FQGTGA come from the germline V gene.